The 6 T cell receptor beta chains below all came from one sample that was sequenced in a study of blood T cell repertoires in COVID-19 (TCRdb year 2020). The library came from the immunoSEQ multiplex PCR assay. TCRdb retrieved this table from immuneACCESS and kept in-frame rearrangements only. Not all clones are present; in checked studies, unresolved V genes account for under half, and no reason is known for the remainder. For this sample there are about 240,000 clones; around 85% appear just once. Together, the top ten hold 3.3% of the sample. Sequencing was carried out using PBMCs or T cells enriched from blood (not recorded which). The receptors stem from a woman aged 40 to 49 with acute COVID-19.

This rearrangement joins TRBV5-6 to TRBJ1-5; D not resolved. CDR1 SGHDT and CDR2 YYEEEE come from the germline V gene. The CDR3 extends over 12 amino acids. V lost 1 base to trimming and J lost 7 bases, with 6 bases between them. The CDR3: CASSLWRQPQHF. CDR3 DNA sequence: TGTGCCAGCAGCTTGTGGAGGCAGCCCCAGCATTTT. Full variable domain (missing parts from reference TRBV5-6 and TRBJ1-5): DAGVTQSPTHLIKTRGQQVTLRCSPKSGHDTVSWYQQALGQGPQFIFQYYEEEERQRGNFPDRFSGHQFPNYSSELNVNALLLGDSALYLCASSLWRQPQHFGDGTRLSIL.

The gene calls are TRBV7-2 and TRBJ2-1, with a weak D call TRBD2 (5 bases). The CDR3 loop spans 15 amino acids. V shed 3 bases and J shed 5 bases, with 14 bases lying between them. Germline assignment: CDR1 SGHTA and CDR2 FQGNSA. CDR3 region: CASSLSSGVNNEQFF. As DNA, the CDR3 is TGTGCCAGCAGCTTGTCTTCCGGGGTAAACAATGAGCAGTTCTTC.

CDR3 nucleotide sequence: TGTGCCAGCTCACCTAGCGGGGATTACACAGATACGCAGTATTTT. This codes for CASSPSGDYTDTQYF. The chain combines TRBV18 with TRBJ2-3, with 8 bases that match TRBD2. Looked up from germline, CDR1 is KGHSH and CDR2 is LQKENI. With V trimmed by 3 bases and J by 2 bases, 4 bases remained unmatched. This CDR3 is built from 15 residues.

This rearrangement joins TRBV19 to TRBJ2-6; TRBD2 is a possible D gene (6 bases). CDR3 length: 15 residues. Germline V gene data show CDR1 as LNHDA and CDR2 as SQIVND (reference sequence). V gave up 10 bases and J gave up 2 bases, with 15 bases separating them. For the CDR3, the DNA is TGTGCCACCCAGGAGGGCAGGGCTGGGGCCAACGTCCTGACTTTC. Protein sequence: CATQEGRAGANVLTF.

This clone appeared once. The chain joins TRBV23-1 to TRBJ2-5, with D perhaps TRBD1 (6 bases). TRBV23-1 is placed among ORFs of uncertain function. Trimming took 6 bases from V and 5 from J, leaving 16 bases between them. This CDR3 is 14 amino acids long. CDR3 protein: CASRRWDIGETQYF. The CDR3 DNA is TGCGCCAGCAGACGGTGGGACATAGGGGAGACCCAGTACTTC.

This sequence joins TRBV19 and TRBJ1-1; TRBD1 matches at 7 bases. Germline V gene sequence: CDR1 LNHDA, CDR2 SQIVND (reference sequence). Trimming took 4 bases from V and 0 from J; bases not matched to a gene: 11. This CDR3 contains 17 residues. CDR3 DNA: TGTGCCAGTAGTACTCTACCGGGACAGCGTTTGAACACTGAAGCTTTCTTT. This codes for CASSTLPGQRLNTEAFF.